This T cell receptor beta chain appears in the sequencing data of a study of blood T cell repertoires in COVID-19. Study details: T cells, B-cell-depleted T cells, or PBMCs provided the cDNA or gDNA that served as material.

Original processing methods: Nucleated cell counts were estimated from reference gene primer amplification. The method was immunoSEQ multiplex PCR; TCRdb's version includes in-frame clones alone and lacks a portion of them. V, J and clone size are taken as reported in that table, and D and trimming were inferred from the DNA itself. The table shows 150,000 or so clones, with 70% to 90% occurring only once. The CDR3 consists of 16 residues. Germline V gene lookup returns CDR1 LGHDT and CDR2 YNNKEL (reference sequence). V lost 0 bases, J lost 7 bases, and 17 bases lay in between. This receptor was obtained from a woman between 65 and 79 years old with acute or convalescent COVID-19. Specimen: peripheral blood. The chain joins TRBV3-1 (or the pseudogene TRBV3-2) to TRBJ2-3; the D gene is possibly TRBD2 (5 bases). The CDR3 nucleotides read TGTGCCAGCAGCCAAGATCTCAGCCAACTAGGTAATACGCAGTATTTT. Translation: CASSQDLSQLGNTQYF.